Sequencing of this T cell receptor (beta chain) was carried out in a study of breast tumors, draining lymph nodes, adjacent tissues. Study-wide points: Data only fit, rather than demonstrated, lymph node origin of most tumor T cells. Most tumor T cells seemingly derive from lymph node, then expand in tumor. Compared with lymph nodes, tumors were less diverse; compared with nontumor tissue, more. Tumor and nontumor repertoires were significantly more similar in luminal-like than in basal-like breast cancer.

MiXCR, run by TCRdb on the multiplex PCR reads, gives a single entry per CDR3 protein. Of fewer than 7,500 distinct CDR3 sequences in the sample, approximately 41% were seen once. Worth noting for this clonotype: Antigen unknown.

Germline V gene sequence: CDR1 MNHNY, CDR2 SVGAGI (reference sequence). V lost 7 bases and J lost 2, with 15 bases in between. The CDR3 length is 14 residues. Sequencing input: tumor-adjacent breast tissue. The receptor was derived from a female donor with breast cancer. Some clones in this sample may be carry-over from other donors' samples. The chain combines TRBV6-6 with TRBJ2-7, with D possibly matching TRBD2 (5 bases). The CDR3 DNA sequence: TGTGCCAGCACTCCACTAGGAAAGCCCTACGAGCAGTACTTC. This sequence encodes CASTPLGKPYEQYF.